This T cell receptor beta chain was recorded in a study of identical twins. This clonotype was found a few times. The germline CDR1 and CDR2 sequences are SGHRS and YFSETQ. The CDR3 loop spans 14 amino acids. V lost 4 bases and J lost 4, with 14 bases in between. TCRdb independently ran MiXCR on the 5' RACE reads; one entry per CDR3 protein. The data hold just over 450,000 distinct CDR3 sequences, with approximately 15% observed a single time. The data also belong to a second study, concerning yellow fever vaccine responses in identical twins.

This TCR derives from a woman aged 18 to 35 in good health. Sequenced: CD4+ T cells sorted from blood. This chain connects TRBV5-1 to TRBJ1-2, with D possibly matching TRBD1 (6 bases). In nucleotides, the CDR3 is TGCGCCAGCAGCCCGGGACAAAGTTTCTATGGCTACACCTTC. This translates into CASSPGQSFYGYTF.